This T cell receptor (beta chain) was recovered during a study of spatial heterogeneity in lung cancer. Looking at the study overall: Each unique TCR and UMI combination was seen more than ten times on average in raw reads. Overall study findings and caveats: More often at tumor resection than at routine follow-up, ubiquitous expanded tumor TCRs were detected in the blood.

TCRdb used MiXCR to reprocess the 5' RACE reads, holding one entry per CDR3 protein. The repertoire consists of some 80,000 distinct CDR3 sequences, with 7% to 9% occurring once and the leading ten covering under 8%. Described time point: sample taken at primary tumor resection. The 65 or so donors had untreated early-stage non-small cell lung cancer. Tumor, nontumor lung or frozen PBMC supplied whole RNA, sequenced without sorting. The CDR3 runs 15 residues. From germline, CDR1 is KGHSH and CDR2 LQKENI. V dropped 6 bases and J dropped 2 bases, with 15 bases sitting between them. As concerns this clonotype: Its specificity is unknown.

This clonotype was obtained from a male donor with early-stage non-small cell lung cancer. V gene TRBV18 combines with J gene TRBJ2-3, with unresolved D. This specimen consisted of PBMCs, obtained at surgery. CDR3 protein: CASSLNDALTDTQYF. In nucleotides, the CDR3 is TGTGCCAGCTCTCTCAACGATGCCCTCACAGATACGCAGTATTTT.